This T cell receptor beta chain came from a study of blood T cell repertoires in COVID-19. Study in general: Sites across the United States, Italy and Spain contributed samples from acute and convalescent COVID-19. PBMCs, B-cell-depleted T cells, or T cells provided the cDNA or gDNA that made up the material.

This clone has only one observation. Study processing details: Reference gene primer amplification in the assay estimated nucleated cell counts. This table comes from immunoSEQ multiplex PCR, and its TCRdb copy is limited to in-frame clones, with some not included. V and J calls plus clone size are reproduced from that table; the DNA served to infer D and trimming. This table has 130,000 or so clones, under 90% appearing once. Germline CDR1 reads SNHLY; CDR2 reads FYNNEI. There are 18 residues in the CDR3. V was clipped by 8 bases and J by 6 bases; unmatched bases: 16. The TCR was taken from a woman aged 70-85 years with acute or convalescent COVID-19. This chain connects TRBV2 to TRBJ2-2, with 12 bases fitting TRBD1. Input material: peripheral blood. The CDR3 reads CASQSPFRGQGAAGELFF. The CDR3 DNA sequence: TGTGCCAGCCAGTCCCCATTTAGGGGACAGGGGGCCGCCGGGGAGCTGTTTTTT.